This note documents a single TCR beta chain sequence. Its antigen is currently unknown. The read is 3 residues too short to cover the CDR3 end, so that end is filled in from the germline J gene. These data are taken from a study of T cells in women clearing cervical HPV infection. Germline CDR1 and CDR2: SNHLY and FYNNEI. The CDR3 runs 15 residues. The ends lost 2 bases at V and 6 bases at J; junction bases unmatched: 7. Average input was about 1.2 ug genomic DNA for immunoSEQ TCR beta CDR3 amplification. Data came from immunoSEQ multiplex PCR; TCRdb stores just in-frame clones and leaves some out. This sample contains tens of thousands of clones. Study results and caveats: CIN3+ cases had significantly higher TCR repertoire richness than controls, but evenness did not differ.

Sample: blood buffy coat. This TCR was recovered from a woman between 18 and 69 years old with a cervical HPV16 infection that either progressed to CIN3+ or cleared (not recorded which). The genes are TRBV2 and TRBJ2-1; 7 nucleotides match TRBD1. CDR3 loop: CASSEITGVGNEQFF. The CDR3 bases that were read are TGTGCCAGCAGTGAAATAACAGGGGTCGGCAATGAG.